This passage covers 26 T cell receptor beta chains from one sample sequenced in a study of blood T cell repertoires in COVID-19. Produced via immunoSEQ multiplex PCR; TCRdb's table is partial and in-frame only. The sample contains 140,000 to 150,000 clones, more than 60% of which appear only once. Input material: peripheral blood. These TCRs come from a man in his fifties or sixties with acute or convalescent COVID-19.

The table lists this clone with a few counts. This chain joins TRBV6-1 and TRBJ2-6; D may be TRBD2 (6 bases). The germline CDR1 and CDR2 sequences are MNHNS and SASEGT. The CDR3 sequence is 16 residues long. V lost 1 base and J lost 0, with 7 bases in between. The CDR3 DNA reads TGTGCCAGCAGTGAAGACGGGGGCTCTGGGGCCAACGTCCTGACTTTC. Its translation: CASSEDGGSGANVLTF.

CDR3 coding DNA: TGTGCCAGCAGCTTATCGGGACTAGCGGCCTACAATGAGCAGTTCTTC. It specifies CASSLSGLAAYNEQFF. The rearrangement links TRBV11-2 to TRBJ2-1; 11 bases map to TRBD2. CDR1 SGHAT and CDR2 FQNNGV come from the germline V gene. This CDR3 is 16 amino acids long. V was clipped by 2 bases and J by 2 bases; unmatched bases: 2.

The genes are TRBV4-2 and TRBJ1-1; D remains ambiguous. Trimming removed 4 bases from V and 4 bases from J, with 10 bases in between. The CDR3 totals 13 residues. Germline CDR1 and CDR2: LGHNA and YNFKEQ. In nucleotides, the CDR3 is TGTGCCAGCAGCCGAGCGGAAGCCACTGAAGCTTTCTTT. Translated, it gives CASSRAEATEAFF.

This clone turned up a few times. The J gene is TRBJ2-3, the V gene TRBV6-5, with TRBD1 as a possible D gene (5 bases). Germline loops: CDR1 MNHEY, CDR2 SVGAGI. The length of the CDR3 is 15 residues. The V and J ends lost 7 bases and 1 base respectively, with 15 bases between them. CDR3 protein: CASTRLTAGTDTQYF. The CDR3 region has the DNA TGTGCCAGCACAAGATTGACAGCAGGCACAGATACGCAGTATTTT.

CDR3 residues: CASTKSTAYGYTF. CDR3 bases: TGTGCCAGCACTAAGAGTACAGCCTATGGCTACACCTTC. The rearrangement joins TRBV12-3 or TRBV12-4 to TRBJ1-2; D is undetermined. The CDR3 is 13 residues long. Trimming shortened V by 7 bases and J by 4 bases, and 13 bases separated the two germline ends.

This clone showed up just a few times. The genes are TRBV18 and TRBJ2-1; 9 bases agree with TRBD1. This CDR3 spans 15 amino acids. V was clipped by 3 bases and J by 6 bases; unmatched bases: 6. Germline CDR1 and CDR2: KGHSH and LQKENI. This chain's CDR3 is CASSPGQGSGNEQFF. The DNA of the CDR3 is TGTGCCAGCTCACCCGGACAGGGGTCGGGCAATGAGCAGTTCTTC.

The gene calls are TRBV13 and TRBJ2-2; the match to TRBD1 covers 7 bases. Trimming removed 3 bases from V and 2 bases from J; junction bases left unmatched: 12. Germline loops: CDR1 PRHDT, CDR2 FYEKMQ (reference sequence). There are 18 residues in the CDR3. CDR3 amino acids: CASSLGIPGTVNTGELFF. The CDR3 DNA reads TGTGCCAGCAGCTTGGGGATACCAGGGACAGTAAACACCGGGGAGCTGTTTTTT.

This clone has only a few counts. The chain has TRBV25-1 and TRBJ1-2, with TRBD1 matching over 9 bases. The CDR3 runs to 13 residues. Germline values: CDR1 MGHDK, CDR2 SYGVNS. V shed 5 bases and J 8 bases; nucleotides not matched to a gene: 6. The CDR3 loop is CASSLRTGDGYTF. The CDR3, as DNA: TGTGCCAGCAGTTTGAGGACAGGGGACGGCTACACCTTC.

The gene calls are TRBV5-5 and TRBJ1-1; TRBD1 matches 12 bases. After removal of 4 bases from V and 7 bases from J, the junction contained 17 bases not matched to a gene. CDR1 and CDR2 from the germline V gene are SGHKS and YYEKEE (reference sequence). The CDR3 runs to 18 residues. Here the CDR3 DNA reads TGTGCCAGCAGCACCGGGACAGGGGGCGTTCTATCCCCTTATGAAGCTTTCTTT. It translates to CASSTGTGGVLSPYEAFF. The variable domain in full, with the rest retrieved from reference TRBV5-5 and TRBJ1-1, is DAGVTQSPTHLIKTRGQQVTLRCSPISGHKSVSWYQQVLGQGPQFIFQYYEKEERGRGNFPDRFSARQFPNYSSELNVNALLLGDSALYLCASSTGTGGVLSPYEAFFGQGTRLTVV.

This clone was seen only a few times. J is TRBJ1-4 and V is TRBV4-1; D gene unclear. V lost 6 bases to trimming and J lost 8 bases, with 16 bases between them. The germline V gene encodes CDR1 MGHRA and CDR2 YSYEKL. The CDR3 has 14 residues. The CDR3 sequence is CASSQTRRVEKLFF. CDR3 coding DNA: TGCGCCAGCAGTCAGACCCGGCGGGTAGAAAAACTGTTTTTT.

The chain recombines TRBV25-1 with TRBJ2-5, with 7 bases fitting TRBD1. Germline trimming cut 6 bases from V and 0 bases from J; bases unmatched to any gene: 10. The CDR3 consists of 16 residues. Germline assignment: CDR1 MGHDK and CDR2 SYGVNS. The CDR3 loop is CASSPEGRGYQETQYF. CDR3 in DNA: TGTGCCAGCAGCCCTGAGGGCAGGGGGTACCAAGAGACCCAGTACTTC. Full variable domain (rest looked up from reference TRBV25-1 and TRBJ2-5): EADIYQTPRYLVIGTGKKITLECSQTMGHDKMYWYQQDPGMELHLIHYSYGVNSTEKGDLSSESTVSRIRTEHFPLTLESARPSHTSQYLCASSPEGRGYQETQYFGPGTRLLVL.

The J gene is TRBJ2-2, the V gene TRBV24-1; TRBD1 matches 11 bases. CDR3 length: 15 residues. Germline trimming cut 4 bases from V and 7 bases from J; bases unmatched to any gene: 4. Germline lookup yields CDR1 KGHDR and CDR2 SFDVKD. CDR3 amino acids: CATSEPGQGDGELFF. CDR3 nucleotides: TGTGCCACCAGTGAACCGGGACAGGGGGACGGGGAGCTGTTTTTT.

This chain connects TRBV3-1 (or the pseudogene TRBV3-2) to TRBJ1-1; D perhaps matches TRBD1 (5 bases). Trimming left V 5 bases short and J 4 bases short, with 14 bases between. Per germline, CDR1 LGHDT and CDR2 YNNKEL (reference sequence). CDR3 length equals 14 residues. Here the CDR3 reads CASSGRLGVTEAFF. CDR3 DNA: TGTGCCAGCAGCGGCAGGCTAGGGGTCACTGAAGCTTTCTTT.

In DNA, the CDR3 is TGTGCTAGTGGCCAACGTTTATGGGGGGGATCCTACAATGAGCAGTTCTTC. Its protein product is CASGQRLWGGSYNEQFF. The chain uses TRBV12-5 and TRBJ2-1; TRBD2 aligns across 7 bases. The V segment lost 6 bases and the J segment 1 base; nucleotides outside the gene matches: 12. Germline CDR1 LGHNT, CDR2 FRNRAP. This CDR3 has 17 residues.

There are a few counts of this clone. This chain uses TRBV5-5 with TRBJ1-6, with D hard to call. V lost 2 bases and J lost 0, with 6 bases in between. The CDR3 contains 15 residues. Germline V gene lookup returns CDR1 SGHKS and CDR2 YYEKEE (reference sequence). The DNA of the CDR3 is TGTGCCAGCAGCTTTAGCAGCTCCTATAATTCACCCCTCCACTTT. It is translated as CASSFSSSYNSPLHF.

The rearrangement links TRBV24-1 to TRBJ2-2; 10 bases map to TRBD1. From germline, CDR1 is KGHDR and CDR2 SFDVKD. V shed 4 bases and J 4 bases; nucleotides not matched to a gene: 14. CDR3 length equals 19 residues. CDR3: CATSDYLGTGVGSTGELFF. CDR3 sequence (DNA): TGTGCCACCAGTGACTACCTTGGGACAGGGGTCGGAAGCACCGGGGAGCTGTTTTTT.

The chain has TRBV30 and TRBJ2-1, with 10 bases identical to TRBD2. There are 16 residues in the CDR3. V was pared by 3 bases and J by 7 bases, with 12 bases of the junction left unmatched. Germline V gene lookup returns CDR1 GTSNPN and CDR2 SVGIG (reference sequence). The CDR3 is CAWSESAGGLGNEQFF. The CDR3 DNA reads TGTGCCTGGAGCGAATCAGCGGGGGGGCTGGGTAATGAGCAGTTCTTC.

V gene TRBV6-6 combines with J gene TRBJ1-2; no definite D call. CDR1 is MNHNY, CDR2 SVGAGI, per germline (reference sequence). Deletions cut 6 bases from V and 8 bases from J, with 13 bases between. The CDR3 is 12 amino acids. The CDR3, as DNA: TGTGCCAGCAGCGAGGTGACTTGGGGCTACACCTTC. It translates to CASSEVTWGYTF.

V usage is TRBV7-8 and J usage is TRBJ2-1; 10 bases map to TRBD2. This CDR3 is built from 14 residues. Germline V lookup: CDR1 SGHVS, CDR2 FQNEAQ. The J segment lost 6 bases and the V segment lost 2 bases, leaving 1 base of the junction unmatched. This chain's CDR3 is CASSLPSGGNEQFF. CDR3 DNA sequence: TGTGCCAGCAGCTTACCTAGCGGGGGCAATGAGCAGTTCTTC.

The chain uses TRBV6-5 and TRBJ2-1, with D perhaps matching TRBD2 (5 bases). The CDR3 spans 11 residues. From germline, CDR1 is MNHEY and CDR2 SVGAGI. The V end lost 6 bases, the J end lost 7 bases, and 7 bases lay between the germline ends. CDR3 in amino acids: CASSRENEQFF. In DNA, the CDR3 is TGTGCCAGCAGCCGGGAAAATGAGCAGTTCTTC.

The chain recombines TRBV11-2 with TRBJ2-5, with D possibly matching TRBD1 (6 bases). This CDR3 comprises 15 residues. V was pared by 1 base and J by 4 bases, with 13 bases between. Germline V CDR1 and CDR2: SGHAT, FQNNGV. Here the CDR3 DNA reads TGTGCCAGCAGCTTAGGGGCAGGGGCGCGAGAGACCCAGTACTTC. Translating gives CASSLGAGARETQYF.

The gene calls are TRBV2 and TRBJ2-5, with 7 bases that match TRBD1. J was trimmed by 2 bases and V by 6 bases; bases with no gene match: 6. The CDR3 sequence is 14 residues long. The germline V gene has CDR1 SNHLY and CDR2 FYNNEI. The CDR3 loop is CASRGDSEQETQYF. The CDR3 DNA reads TGTGCCAGCAGGGGGGACAGCGAACAAGAGACCCAGTACTTC.

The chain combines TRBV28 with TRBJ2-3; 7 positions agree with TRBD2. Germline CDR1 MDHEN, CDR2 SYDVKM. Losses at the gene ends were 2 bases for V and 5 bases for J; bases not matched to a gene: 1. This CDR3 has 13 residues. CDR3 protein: CASSLRGGDTQYF. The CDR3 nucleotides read TGTGCCAGCAGTTTACGCGGGGGAGATACGCAGTATTTT. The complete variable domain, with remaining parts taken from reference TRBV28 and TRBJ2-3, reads DVKVTQSSRYLVKRTGEKVFLECVQDMDHENMFWYRQDPGLGLRLIYFSYDVKMKEKGDIPEGYSVSREKKERFSLILESASTNQTSMYLCASSLRGGDTQYFGPGTRLTVL.

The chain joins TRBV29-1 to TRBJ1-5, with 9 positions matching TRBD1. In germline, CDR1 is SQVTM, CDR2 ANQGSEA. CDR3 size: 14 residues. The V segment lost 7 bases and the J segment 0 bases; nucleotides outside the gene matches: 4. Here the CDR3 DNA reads TGCAGCGCCTCACAGGGGGCTAGCAATCAGCCCCAGCATTTT. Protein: CSASQGASNQPQHF.

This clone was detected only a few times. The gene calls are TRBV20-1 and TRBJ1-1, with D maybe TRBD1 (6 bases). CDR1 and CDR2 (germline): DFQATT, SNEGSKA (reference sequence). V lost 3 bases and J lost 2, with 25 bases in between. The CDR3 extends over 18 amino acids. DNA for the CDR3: TGCAGTGCTAGTAGACCGGGACAAGCCTTAACTAGAAACACTGAAGCTTTCTTT. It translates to CSASRPGQALTRNTEAFF.

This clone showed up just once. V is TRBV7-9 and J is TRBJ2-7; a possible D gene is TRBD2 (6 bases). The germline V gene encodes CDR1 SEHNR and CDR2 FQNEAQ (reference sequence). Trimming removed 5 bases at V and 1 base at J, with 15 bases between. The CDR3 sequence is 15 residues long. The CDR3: CASSPEGRISYEQYV. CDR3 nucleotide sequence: TGTGCCAGCAGCCCGGAGGGGAGGATTTCCTACGAGCAGTACGTC.